One sample yielded the 8 T cell receptor beta chains listed below, sequenced in a study of shared clonotypes between healthy human individuals. The method was immunoSEQ multiplex PCR; TCRdb's version includes in-frame clones alone and lacks a portion of them. The sample lists hundreds of thousands of clones; approximately 73% were seen once. Sequenced material: memory CD4+ T cells sorted from blood. The subset here: CD45RA-negative fraction. These receptor sequences come from a woman aged 25 to 45 in good health.

As concerns this clone: This same CDR3 is encoded by further DNA sequences in the sample. This chain connects TRBV9 to TRBJ1-1, with D possibly TRBD1 on 5 matching bases. Germline V gene sequence: CDR1 SGDLS, CDR2 YYNGEE. The CDR3 spans 13 residues. V dropped 0 bases and J dropped 4 bases, with 7 bases sitting between them. The DNA for the CDR3 is TGTGCCAGCAGCGTAGAGAGGGGCACTGAAGCTTTCTTT. Encoded protein: CASSVERGTEAFF.

The J gene is TRBJ2-7, the V gene TRBV11-2; possible D gene TRBD1, 6 bases. This CDR3 has 16 amino acids. V lost 5 bases and J 7 bases, leaving 24 bases between the germline ends. Germline assignment: CDR1 SGHAT and CDR2 FQNNGV. CDR3 sequence (DNA): TGTGCCAGCAGCCTGGGCCACTCCCGACAGGTGGTAGAGCAGTACTTC. Translation gives CASSLGHSRQVVEQYF.

This clone has a count of ten or more. The CDR3 loop is CSARSDRPQFF. For the CDR3, the DNA is TGCAGTGCTAGGTCCGATCGACCCCAGTTCTTC. The chain links TRBV20-1 to TRBJ2-1; D is ambiguous. V lost 3 bases, J lost 13 bases, and 13 bases lay in between. CDR1 is DFQATT, CDR2 SNEGSKA, per germline (reference sequence). The CDR3 is made up of 11 amino acids.

CDR3 nucleotide sequence: TGTGCTAGTGGTTGGGAGACAACTCCGCAGTTCTTC. Amino acids: CASGWETTPQFF. The J gene is TRBJ2-1, the V gene TRBV12-5, with TRBD2 as a possible D gene (5 bases). V lost 4 bases and J 12 bases, leaving 13 bases between the germline ends. Germline V gene lookup returns CDR1 LGHNT and CDR2 FRNRAP. The CDR3 is 12 amino acids.

There are many counts of this clone. This chain links TRBV7-7 with TRBJ2-5; 12 bases match TRBD2. Germline values: CDR1 SSHAT, CDR2 FNYEAQ (reference sequence). V was clipped by 5 bases and J by 5 bases; unmatched bases: 12. This CDR3 is built from 17 residues. The CDR3 here is CASSLRLAGDPWETQYF. CDR3 in DNA: TGTGCCAGCAGCCTTAGACTAGCGGGAGACCCTTGGGAGACCCAGTACTTC.

This clone was detected only a few times. V and J are TRBV19 and TRBJ1-3; 7 bases align to TRBD1. CDR1 and CDR2 (germline): LNHDA, SQIVND (reference sequence). V shed 4 bases, J shed 7 bases, and the junction held 7 bases outside the gene matches. The CDR3 consists of 14 residues. Here the CDR3 reads CASSTRTGGNTIYF. The DNA for the CDR3 is TGTGCCAGTAGTACCCGGACAGGTGGGAACACCATATATTTT.

The rearrangement joins TRBV4-1 to TRBJ1-3; D call uncertain. CDR1 is MGHRA and CDR2 is YSYEKL in the germline V gene. The CDR3 is 15 amino acids. V lost 0 bases and J 0 bases, leaving 6 bases between the germline ends. CDR3 sequence reads: CASSQDGSSGNTIYF. In DNA form, the CDR3 reads TGCGCCAGCAGCCAAGATGGGAGCTCTGGAAACACCATATATTTT.

This chain uses TRBV4-2 with TRBJ2-2; no reliable D call. Germline CDR1 LGHNA, CDR2 YNFKEQ. V was cut by 1 base and J by 1 base, with 4 bases left in between. The CDR3 contains 14 residues. Here the CDR3 reads CASSQGRNTGELFF. CDR3 sequence (DNA): TGTGCCAGCAGCCAAGGGAGGAACACCGGGGAGCTGTTTTTT.